Listed below are T cell receptor beta chains from one sample, sequenced in a study of cytomegalovirus exposure and HLA in healthy donors. Data came from immunoSEQ multiplex PCR; TCRdb stores just in-frame clones and leaves some out. Of about 140,000 clones in the sample, roughly 80% were seen once. Specimen: PBMCs. The receptors shown here come from a male donor in good health and CMV-seronegative. The conserved cysteine and the conserved F or W are not part of the CDR3 here. The D gene is left open where the match is weak.

V gene	D gene	J gene	CDR3 protein
TRBV7-9	TRBD2	TRBJ2-7	ASSLALRRGAYEQY
TRBV4-1	TRBD2	TRBJ2-1	ASSQGRRGGWYNEQF
TRBV7-2	.	TRBJ2-1	ASSFVPGSYNEQF
TRBV2	TRBD2	TRBJ2-7	ASRGTSGGYEQY
TRBV5-5	.	TRBJ2-5	ASWGGAGYQETQY
TRBV18	.	TRBJ2-3	ASSPELLSTDTQY
TRBV4-1	TRBD2	TRBJ2-2	ASSLGTKNTGELF
TRBV2	TRBD2	TRBJ2-2	ASSPAGTNTGELF
TRBV7-2	.	TRBJ1-6	ASSLRGSSYNSPLH
TRBV4-1	.	TRBJ1-2	ASSQGSVNYGYT
TRBV11-1	.	TRBJ2-5	ASSLGRTEETQY
TRBV2	TRBD1	.	ATAQGYDEQY
TRBV9	TRBD2	TRBJ2-2	ASSVLTSGGPGELF
TRBV5-1	TRBD1	TRBJ1-2	ASSVGQGPFYGYT
TRBV19	.	TRBJ2-3	ASSIFVGGADTQY
TRBV5-1	.	TRBJ1-3	ASSTSGTLNSGNTIY
TRBV9	.	TRBJ1-2	ASSVGGGSIVYT
TRBV6-6	.	TRBJ1-2	ASSSREDLTNYGYT
TRBV5-4	.	TRBJ2-7	ASSFDSNYEQY
TRBV7-3	.	TRBJ2-5	ASSSGYQETQY
TRBV4-1	TRBD1	TRBJ2-5	ASSQEYRGQLETQY
TRBV18	TRBD1	TRBJ2-5	ASSPPETGRQTQY
TRBV25-1	.	TRBJ2-3	ASNRGGQADTQY
TRBV7-8	TRBD2	TRBJ2-1	ASSATSDSYNEQF
TRBV5-4	.	TRBJ1-1	ASSLGGRLILNTEAF
TRBV7-9	TRBD2	TRBJ2-3	ASSQRERGGRGTQY
TRBV25-1	TRBD2	TRBJ2-3	ASSSGGYHPGDTQY
TRBV30	TRBD1	TRBJ1-3	AWRIGTAGNTIY
TRBV2	.	TRBJ2-7	ASRVGYEQY
TRBV27	TRBD1	TRBJ2-3	ASSYQGAHSDTQY
TRBV7-8	.	TRBJ2-5	ASSFYQETQY
TRBV19	TRBD1	TRBJ1-5	ASTRDRDGRPQH
TRBV5-4	TRBD1	TRBJ1-2	ASSLGGTGLYGYT
TRBV6-1	.	TRBJ1-5	ASSVVSTLYSNQPQH
TRBV5-5	.	TRBJ1-4	ASSLGVGIEKLF
TRBV10-2	TRBD2	TRBJ2-3	ASSGSGGPTDTQY
TRBV5-1	TRBD1	TRBJ2-7	ASSTQGSSYEQY
TRBV11-2	TRBD2	TRBJ2-1	ASSYGLAGSLEQF
TRBV19	TRBD1	TRBJ1-5	ASNRDRGVNQPQH
TRBV4-3	TRBD1	TRBJ2-5	ASSLGQASQETQY
TRBV6-1	.	TRBJ1-4	ASSGPNGEKLF
TRBV5-6	.	TRBJ1-2	ASSLGLGELAEFNT
TRBV30	.	TRBJ1-2	AWMDGLNYGYT
TRBV7-2	TRBD2	TRBJ2-7	ASSDIAGNSYEQY
TRBV27	.	TRBJ1-5	ASCTGNQPQH
TRBV4-1	TRBD1	TRBJ2-7	ASSQDPGTGSEQY
TRBV29-1	.	TRBJ2-7	SVERGLGGEQY
TRBV9	.	TRBJ1-3	ASSPGGNTIY
TRBV5-4	.	TRBJ1-2	ASSFGAGYGYT
TRBV9	.	TRBJ2-3	ASSYEVAGTDTQY
TRBV15	.	TRBJ1-4	ATSREGHSGAGNEKLF
TRBV7-2	.	TRBJ1-2	ASSPGAGNNYGYT
TRBV2	.	TRBJ2-7	ASSEGTNSYEQY
TRBV2	.	TRBJ1-2	ASSVIVTNYGYT